The TCR beta chain under discussion was sequenced for a study of cytomegalovirus exposure and HLA in healthy donors. Notes on the study in general: Beyond CMV serostatus, there was no information to go on about immune exposure. TCR beta V- and J-gene trimming was later associated with a missense DCLRE1C variant. Later on, an analysis tied roughly 17,000 TCR beta sequences to HLA alleles at 0.05 false discovery rate.

Remarks on this clone: As yet, its antigen is unknown.

Amplification used 60 Vbeta primers and 13 Jbeta primers. Libraries were prepared by immunoSEQ multiplex PCR; TCRdb keeps only in-frame clonotypes and omits some of them. The sample lists some 160,000 clones, under 85% seen once, with approximately 5.4% in the top ten. The TCR was taken from a woman between 18 and 29 years old in good health and CMV-seropositive. Sequences were obtained from PBMCs.

CDR3 loop: CASRKLDRLNTEAFF. The CDR3 region has the DNA TGTGCCAGCAGGAAACTGGACAGGTTGAACACTGAAGCTTTCTTT. The rearrangement links TRBV6-5 to TRBJ1-1, with 7 bases aligning to TRBD1. Trimming took 6 bases from V and 0 from J; bases not matched to a gene: 7. This CDR3 has 15 amino acids. Per the germline V gene, CDR1 is MNHEY and CDR2 is SVGAGI.